This T cell receptor beta chain is drawn from a study of T-cell memory formation after mild COVID-19. This CDR3 has 12 amino acids. Looked up from germline, CDR1 is ENHRY and CDR2 is SYGVKD. V lost 7 bases and J lost 0, with 6 bases in between. TCRdb analysed the 5' RACE reads with MiXCR anew, one entry per CDR3 protein. There are tens of thousands of distinct CDR3 sequences in the sample; 6.6% occur only once, and approximately 0.74% lies in the top ten. This clonotype was seen only a few times. This TCR was sampled from an adult who had mild COVID-19 (a few samples of this study predate the infection). Cell type and time point are not known. The specimen sequenced was PBMCs or a T cell subset sorted from them (not recorded which). The chain carries TRBV10-3 and TRBJ1-1; unclear D gene. The CDR3 DNA reads TGTGCCATCATGGGTGTGAACACTGAAGCTTTCTTT. Translated, it gives CAIMGVNTEAFF.